Below are 14 T cell receptor beta chains sequenced from a single sample in a study of beta chain features in type 1 diabetes. cDNA synthesis used the whole RNA isolate, giving expressed TCRB sequences. The assay was immunoSEQ multiplex PCR, and TCRdb's table has in-frame clones only and misses some. Of around 500,000 clones in the sample, roughly an eighth were seen once. The sample comprised naive CD4+ T cells from blood. These TCRs come from a woman aged 18-29 years in good health.

This clone was seen a few times. The chain recombines TRBV5-1 with TRBJ2-1; TRBD2 might be the D (6 bases). The ends were cut back, 4 bases at V and 1 base at J, with 12 bases in the middle. Germline assignment: CDR1 SGHRS and CDR2 YFSETQ. The CDR3 loop spans 15 amino acids. The CDR3 reads CASSPQEGSYNEQFF. The CDR3, as DNA: TGCGCCAGCAGCCCCCAGGAGGGGTCCTACAATGAGCAGTTCTTC.

The sample holds a few counts of this clone. J is TRBJ2-3 and V is TRBV9; D is unclear. This CDR3 has 14 amino acids. Germline CDR1 reads SGDLS; CDR2 reads YYNGEE. The V end lost 0 bases, the J end lost 4 bases, and 9 bases lay between the germline ends. This CDR3 reads CASSVAQPSDTQYF. The CDR3, as DNA: TGTGCCAGCAGCGTAGCCCAGCCGTCAGATACGCAGTATTTT.

DNA of the CDR3: TGTGCCACCCGACCAGGCTGGGGAGAGACCCAGTACTTC. Translated, it gives CATRPGWGETQYF. V and J are TRBV19 and TRBJ2-5; no clear D gene. V dropped 10 bases and J dropped 4 bases, with 16 bases sitting between them. This CDR3 is built from 13 residues. The germline V gene encodes CDR1 LNHDA and CDR2 SQIVND (reference sequence). The full variable domain, its missing parts supplied by reference TRBV19 and TRBJ2-5, is DGGITQSPKYLFRKEGQNVTLSCEQNLNHDAMYWYRQDPGQGLRLIYYSQIVNDFQKGDIAEGYSVSREKKESFPLTVTSAQKNPTAFYLCATRPGWGETQYFGPGTRLLVL.

The V and J genes are TRBV15 and TRBJ2-1; the match to TRBD2 covers 12 bases. Trimming cost V 1 base and J 7 bases; bases outside gene matches: 8. The CDR3 has 17 residues. Germline V gene lookup returns CDR1 LNHNV and CDR2 YYDKDF (reference sequence). The DNA for the CDR3 is TGTGCCACCAGCAGAGTCGAACTAGCGGGAGGTGGGAATGAGCAGTTCTTC. Its translation is CATSRVELAGGGNEQFF.

This clone turned up a few times. The chain joins TRBV18 to TRBJ2-5; D unclear. The length of the CDR3 is 16 residues. Looked up from germline, CDR1 is KGHSH and CDR2 is LQKENI. Trimming left V 3 bases short and J 2 bases short, with 16 bases between. CDR3 in DNA: TGTGCCAGCTCACCCTCAGTGGGCGCCGTACAAGAGACCCAGTACTTC. Translation gives CASSPSVGAVQETQYF.

This clone was seen more than once but under ten times. The CDR3: CASRTERPPYEQYV. DNA of the CDR3: TGTGCCAGCAGGACCGAGCGGCCCCCCTACGAGCAGTACGTC. This sequence joins TRBV28 and TRBJ2-7; tentatively, D is TRBD2 (5 bases). This CDR3 is built from 14 residues. V was pared by 6 bases and J by 2 bases, with 14 bases between. CDR1 is MDHEN, CDR2 SYDVKM, per germline.

This sequence joins TRBV5-1 and TRBJ2-5, with a weak D call TRBD1 (5 bases). V lost 0 bases and J lost 5, with 11 bases in between. The length of the CDR3 is 14 residues. CDR1 and CDR2 from the germline V gene are SGHRS and YFSETQ. The CDR3 region is CASSLEWGEETQYF. The CDR3, as DNA: TGCGCCAGCAGCTTGGAATGGGGCGAGGAGACCCAGTACTTC.

This chain uses TRBV21-1 with TRBJ2-5. TRBV21-1 is a pseudogene. This CDR3 has 13 amino acids. CDR3 protein: CASIVGPGETQYF. Here the CDR3 DNA reads TGTGCCAGCATTGTGGGACCTGGGGAGACCCAGTACTTC.

J is TRBJ1-1 and V is TRBV4-1; D possibly corresponds to TRBD1 (6 bases). The CDR3 loop spans 15 amino acids. Germline assignment: CDR1 MGHRA and CDR2 YSYEKL. Trimming took 0 bases from V and 5 from J, leaving 13 bases between them. This CDR3 reads CASSQDLGGTTEAFF. The CDR3 DNA sequence: TGCGCCAGCAGCCAAGATTTAGGGGGGACGACTGAAGCTTTCTTT.

The chain joins TRBV28 to TRBJ1-1; possible D gene TRBD1, 6 bases. The CDR3 sequence is 13 residues long. V was cut by 5 bases and J by 11 bases, with 18 bases left in between. Germline assignment: CDR1 MDHEN and CDR2 SYDVKM. CDR3 nucleotides: TGTGCCAGCAGTCTTACCGACAGGCTGAACGCTTTCTTT. Amino acid sequence: CASSLTDRLNAFF. Filled out from reference TRBV28 and TRBJ1-1, the complete variable domain reads DVKVTQSSRYLVKRTGEKVFLECVQDMDHENMFWYRQDPGLGLRLIYFSYDVKMKEKGDIPEGYSVSREKKERFSLILESASTNQTSMYLCASSLTDRLNAFFGQGTRLTVV.

This clone was detected ten times or more. The V and J genes are TRBV29-1 and TRBJ2-6; D uncertain. V lost 8 bases and J 2 bases, leaving 10 bases between the germline ends. Germline V gene data show CDR1 as SQVTM and CDR2 as ANQGSEA. The CDR3 consists of 13 residues. In nucleotides, the CDR3 is TGCAGCCACCTGCCCCCTGGGGCCAACGTCCTGACTTTC. This translates into CSHLPPGANVLTF.

This clone appeared a few times. This chain links TRBV7-2 with TRBJ1-6; 12 bases are shared with TRBD1. The J segment lost 9 bases and the V segment lost 6 bases, leaving 6 bases of the junction unmatched. CDR1 and CDR2 (germline): SGHTA, FQGNSA. The CDR3 covers 15 residues. The DNA of the CDR3 is TGTGCCAGCAGTCGGGACAGGGGGCGCCGTTCACCCCTCCACTTT. It specifies CASSRDRGRRSPLHF.

This clone was observed a handful of times. The rearrangement joins TRBV2 to TRBJ2-5; D unresolved. The CDR3 sequence is 10 residues long. Germline CDR1 is SNHLY and CDR2 is FYNNEI. The ends were cut back, 8 bases at V and 4 bases at J, with 5 bases in the middle. The CDR3 reads CASSIETQYF. Written as DNA, the CDR3 is TGTGCCAGCTCGATAGAGACCCAGTACTTC.

V gene TRBV11-1 combines with J gene TRBJ2-7, with no clear D. Deletions cut 1 base from V and 7 bases from J, with 8 bases between. CDR1 and CDR2 (germline): SGHAT, FQDESV (reference sequence). The CDR3 is made up of 12 amino acids. CDR3 nucleotides: TGTGCCAGCAGCTTAGGGAACACAGAGCAGTACTTC. Protein: CASSLGNTEQYF.